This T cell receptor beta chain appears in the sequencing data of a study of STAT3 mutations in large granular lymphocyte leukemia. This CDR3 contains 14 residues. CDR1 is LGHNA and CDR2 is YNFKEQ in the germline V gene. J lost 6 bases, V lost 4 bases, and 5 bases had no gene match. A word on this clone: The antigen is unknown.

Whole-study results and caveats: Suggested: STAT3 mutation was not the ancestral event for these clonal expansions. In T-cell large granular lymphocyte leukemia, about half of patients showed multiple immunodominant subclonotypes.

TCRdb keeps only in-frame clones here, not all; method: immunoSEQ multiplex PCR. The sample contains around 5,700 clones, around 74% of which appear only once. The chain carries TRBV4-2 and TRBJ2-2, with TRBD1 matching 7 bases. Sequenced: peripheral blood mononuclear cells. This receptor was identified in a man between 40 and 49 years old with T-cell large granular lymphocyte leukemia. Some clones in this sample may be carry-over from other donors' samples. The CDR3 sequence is CASSRQGSAGELFF. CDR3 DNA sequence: TGTGCCAGCAGCCGACAGGGTTCAGCCGGGGAGCTGTTTTTT.